This T cell receptor (beta chain) appears in the sequencing data of a study of cytomegalovirus exposure and HLA in healthy donors. Study-level results: A later analysis linked a missense variant in DCLRE1C to the trimming of TCR beta V and J genes.

The PCR used 60 Vbeta and 13 Jbeta primers. Original methodology: The count from a later analysis was 65 million to 90 million unique TCR beta chains, some 11 million of them shared. TCRdb's copy holds only in-frame clones and misses some; the assay was immunoSEQ multiplex PCR. Clone size and V and J calls were adopted from that table, with D and trimming inferred from the DNA. This sample yields roughly 290,000 clones, of which over 85% are seen a single time; less than 2.5% belongs to the top ten. About this clone: Its antigen is not known.

J was trimmed by 1 base and V by 2 bases; bases with no gene match: 7. Germline lookup yields CDR1 SGHRS and CDR2 YFSETQ. This CDR3 has 16 amino acids. The genes are TRBV5-1 and TRBJ1-2; TRBD1 matches 8 bases. Specimen: PBMCs. This clonotype was obtained from a woman under 30 in good health and CMV-seronegative. The CDR3 is CASSLLTGGDNYGYTF. The CDR3 bases are TGCGCCAGCAGCTTACTTACAGGGGGGGATAACTATGGCTACACCTTC.